This TCR beta chain was obtained from a study of T cells in Graves' hyperthyroidism and ophthalmopathy. J was trimmed by 3 bases and V by 8 bases; bases with no gene match: 12. The CDR3 is 15 amino acids. The germline CDR1 and CDR2 sequences are ENHRY and SYGVKD. RNA transcripts were the template for amplifying TCR beta CDR3 regions. The HTBI primer set drove a first-round RT-PCR of the TCR CDR3. MiXCR, run by TCRdb on the multiplex PCR reads, gives a single entry per CDR3 protein. The data contain about 350,000 distinct CDR3 sequences, over 11% of them singletons. At least ten counts were recorded for this clonotype.

The sequence came from a woman aged 25 to 39 with Graves' hyperthyroidism. The chain links TRBV10-3 to TRBJ1-2, with 7 nucleotides matching TRBD1. The sample comprised blood. The CDR3 loop reads CAIRGRTGQDYGYTF. The CDR3, as DNA: TGTGCCATCCGAGGGAGGACAGGTCAAGACTATGGCTACACCTTC.